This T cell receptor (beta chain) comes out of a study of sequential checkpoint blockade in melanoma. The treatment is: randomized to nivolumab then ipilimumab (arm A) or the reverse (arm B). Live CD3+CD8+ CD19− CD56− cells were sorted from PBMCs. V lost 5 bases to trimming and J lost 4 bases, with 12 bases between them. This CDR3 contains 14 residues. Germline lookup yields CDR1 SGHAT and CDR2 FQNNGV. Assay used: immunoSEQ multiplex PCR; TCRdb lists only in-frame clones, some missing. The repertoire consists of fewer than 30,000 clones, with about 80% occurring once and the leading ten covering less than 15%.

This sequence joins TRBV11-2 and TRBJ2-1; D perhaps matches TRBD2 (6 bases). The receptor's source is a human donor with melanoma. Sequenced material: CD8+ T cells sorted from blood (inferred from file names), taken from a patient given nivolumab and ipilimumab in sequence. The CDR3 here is CASSPPGLYNEQFF. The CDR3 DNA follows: TGTGCCAGCAGCCCCCCGGGACTTTACAATGAGCAGTTCTTC. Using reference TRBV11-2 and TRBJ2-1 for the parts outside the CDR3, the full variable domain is EAGVAQSPRYKIIEKRQSVAFWCNPISGHATLYWYQQILGQGPKLLIQFQNNGVVDDSQLPKDRFSAERLKGVDSTLKIQPAKLEDSAVYLCASSPPGLYNEQFFGPGTRLTVL.